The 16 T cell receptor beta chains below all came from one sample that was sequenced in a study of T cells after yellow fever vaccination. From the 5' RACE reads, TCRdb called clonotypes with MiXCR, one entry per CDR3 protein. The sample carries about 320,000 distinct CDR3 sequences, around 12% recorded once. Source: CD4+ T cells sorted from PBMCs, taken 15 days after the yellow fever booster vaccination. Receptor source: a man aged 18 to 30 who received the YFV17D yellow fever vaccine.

CDR3 nucleotide sequence: TGTGCCAGCAGTTTGGGGGCGGAGCAGTACGTC. Protein sequence: CASSLGAEQYV. V is TRBV28 and J is TRBJ2-7; possibly TRBD1 for D (6 bases). The CDR3 loop spans 11 amino acids. Germline V CDR1 and CDR2: MDHEN, SYDVKM. V was trimmed by 3 bases and J by 7 bases, leaving 7 bases between them.

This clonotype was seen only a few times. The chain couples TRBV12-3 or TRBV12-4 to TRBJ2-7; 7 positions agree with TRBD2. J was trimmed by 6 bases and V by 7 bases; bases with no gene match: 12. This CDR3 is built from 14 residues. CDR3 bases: TGTGCCAGCACCCCCGCGCGACCGGGGGGCGAGCAGTACTTC. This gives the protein CASTPARPGGEQYF.

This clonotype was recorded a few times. CDR3 sequence (DNA): TGTGCCAGCAGTTCTCTAAGACTAGCGGGGTTCTTC. Translating gives CASSSLRLAGFF. V usage is TRBV6-2 or TRBV6-3 and J usage is TRBJ2-1; 10 bases map to TRBD2. V lost 4 bases and J lost 15; bases outside the gene matches: 6. This CDR3 region has 12 residues. Germline V CDR1 and CDR2: MNHEY, SVGEGT.

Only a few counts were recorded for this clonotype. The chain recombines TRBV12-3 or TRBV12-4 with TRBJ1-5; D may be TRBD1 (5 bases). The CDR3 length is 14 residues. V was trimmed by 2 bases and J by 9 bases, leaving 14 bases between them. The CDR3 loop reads CASSLPGGSGPQHF. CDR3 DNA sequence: TGTGCCAGCAGTTTACCCGGGGGGTCAGGGCCCCAGCATTTT.

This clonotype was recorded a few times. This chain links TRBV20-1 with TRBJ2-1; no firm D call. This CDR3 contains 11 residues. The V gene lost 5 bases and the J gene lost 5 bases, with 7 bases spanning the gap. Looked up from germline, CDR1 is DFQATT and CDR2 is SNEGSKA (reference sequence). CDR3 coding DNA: TGCAGTGCTGTCCGGGACAATGAGCAGTTCTTC. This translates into CSAVRDNEQFF.

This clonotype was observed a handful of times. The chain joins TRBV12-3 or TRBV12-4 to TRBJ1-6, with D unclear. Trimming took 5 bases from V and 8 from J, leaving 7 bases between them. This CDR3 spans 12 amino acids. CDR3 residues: CASSLTHSPLHF. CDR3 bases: TGTGCCAGCAGTCTAACTCATTCACCCCTCCACTTT.

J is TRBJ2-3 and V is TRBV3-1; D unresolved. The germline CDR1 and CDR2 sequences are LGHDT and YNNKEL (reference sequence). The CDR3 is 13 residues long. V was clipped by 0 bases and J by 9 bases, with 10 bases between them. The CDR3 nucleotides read TGTGCCAGCAGCCAAGATCAGGTGGACACGCAGTATTTT. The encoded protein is CASSQDQVDTQYF.

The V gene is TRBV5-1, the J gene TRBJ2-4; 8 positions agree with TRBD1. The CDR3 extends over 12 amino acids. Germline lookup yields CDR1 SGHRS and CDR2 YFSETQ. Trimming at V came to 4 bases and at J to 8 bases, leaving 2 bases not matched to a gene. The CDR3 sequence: CASSEGQDIQYF. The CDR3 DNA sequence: TGCGCCAGCAGCGAGGGACAGGACATTCAGTACTTC.

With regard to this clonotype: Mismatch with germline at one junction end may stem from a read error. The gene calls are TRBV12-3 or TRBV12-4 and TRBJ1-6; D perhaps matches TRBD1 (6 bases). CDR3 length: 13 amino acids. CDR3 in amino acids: CASTGTHNSPLRF. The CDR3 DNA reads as TGTGCCAGCACAGGGACACACAATTCACCCCTCCGCTTT.

DNA of the CDR3: TGCGCCAGCAGCAAACGGACTCTGAGCTCTGGGGCCAACGTCCTGACTTTC. It codes for CASSKRTLSSGANVLTF. The V call is TRBV4-3, the J call TRBJ2-6; possibly TRBD2 for D (5 bases). CDR1 and CDR2 from the germline V gene are LGHNA and YSLEER. Trimming removed 5 bases from V and 0 bases from J, with 14 bases in between. The CDR3 loop spans 17 amino acids.

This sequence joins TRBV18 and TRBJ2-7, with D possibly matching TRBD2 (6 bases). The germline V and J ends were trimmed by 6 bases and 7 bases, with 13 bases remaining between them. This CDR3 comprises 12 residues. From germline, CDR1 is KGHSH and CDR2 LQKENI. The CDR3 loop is CASSTPGGEQYV. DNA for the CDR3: TGTGCCAGCTCCACCCCCGGGGGTGAGCAGTACGTC.

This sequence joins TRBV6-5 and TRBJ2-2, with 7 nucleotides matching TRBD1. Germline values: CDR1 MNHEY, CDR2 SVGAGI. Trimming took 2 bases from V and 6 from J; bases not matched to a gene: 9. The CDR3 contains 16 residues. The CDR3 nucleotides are TGTGCCAGCAGTTACCTTAAAGGGACAGCGGCCGGGGAGCTGTTTTTT. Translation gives CASSYLKGTAAGELFF.

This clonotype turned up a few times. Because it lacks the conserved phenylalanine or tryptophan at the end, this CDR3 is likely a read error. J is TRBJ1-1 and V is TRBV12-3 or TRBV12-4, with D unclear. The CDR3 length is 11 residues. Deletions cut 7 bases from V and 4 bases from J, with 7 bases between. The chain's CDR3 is CASNSGTEAFL. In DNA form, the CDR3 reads TGTGCCAGCAATTCAGGCACTGAAGCTTTCCTT.

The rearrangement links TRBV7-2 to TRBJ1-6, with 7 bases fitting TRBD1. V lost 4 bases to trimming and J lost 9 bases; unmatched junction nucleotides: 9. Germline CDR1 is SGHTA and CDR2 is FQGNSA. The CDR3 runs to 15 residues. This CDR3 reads CASSSFRDSLSPLHF. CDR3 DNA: TGTGCCAGCAGCTCATTCCGGGACAGCCTTTCACCCCTCCACTTT.

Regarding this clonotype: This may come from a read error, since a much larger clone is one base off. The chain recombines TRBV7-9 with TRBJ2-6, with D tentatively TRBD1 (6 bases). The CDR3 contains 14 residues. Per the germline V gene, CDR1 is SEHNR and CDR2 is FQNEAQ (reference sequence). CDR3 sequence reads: CANPPGLGAIVLTF. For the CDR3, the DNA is TGTGCCAACCCTCCAGGGTTGGGGGCCATCGTCCTGACTTTC.

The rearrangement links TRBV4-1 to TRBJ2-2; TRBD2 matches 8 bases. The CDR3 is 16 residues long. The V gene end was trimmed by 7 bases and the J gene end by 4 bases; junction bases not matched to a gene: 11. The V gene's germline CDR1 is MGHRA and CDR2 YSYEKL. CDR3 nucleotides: TGCGCCAGCAACTCTCCGGGGGGGAAGAGCACCGGGGAGCTGTTTTTT. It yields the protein CASNSPGGKSTGELFF.